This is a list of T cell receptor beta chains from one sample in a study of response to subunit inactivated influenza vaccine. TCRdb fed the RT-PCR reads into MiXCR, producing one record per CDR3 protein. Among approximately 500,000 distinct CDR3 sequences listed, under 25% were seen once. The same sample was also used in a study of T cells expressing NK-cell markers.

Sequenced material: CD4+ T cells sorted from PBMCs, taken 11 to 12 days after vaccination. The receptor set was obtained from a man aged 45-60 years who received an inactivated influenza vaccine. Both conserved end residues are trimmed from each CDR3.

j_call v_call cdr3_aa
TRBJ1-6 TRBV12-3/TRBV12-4 ASSLFNSPLH
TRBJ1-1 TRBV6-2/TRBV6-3 ASSRNPLSGRGTEAF
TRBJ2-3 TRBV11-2 ASSRTTRGGGGDTQY
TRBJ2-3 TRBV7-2 ASSPSRSGGSDTQY
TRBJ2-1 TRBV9 ASSVSGRGGMYNEQF
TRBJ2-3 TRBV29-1 SVRTGLAGVIDTQY
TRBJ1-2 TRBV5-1 ASSLATARGNYGYT
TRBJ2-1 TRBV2 ASSDRTGGENEQF
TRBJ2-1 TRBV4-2 ASSHTALDGNEQF
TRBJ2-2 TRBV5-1 ASSWRTGTLNTGELF
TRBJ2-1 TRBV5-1 ASSSAQRGGGNEQF
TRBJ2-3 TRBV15 ATSRGDIGGTQY
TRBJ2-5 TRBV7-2 ASSLRGTDYFQETQY
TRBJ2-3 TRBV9 ASSVDNTDTQY
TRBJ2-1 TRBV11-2 ASSLSGRYNEQF
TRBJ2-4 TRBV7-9 ASSFLSGSGKNIQY
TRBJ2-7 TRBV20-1 SAFSAVHSYEQY
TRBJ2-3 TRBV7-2 ASSLGPLTDTQY
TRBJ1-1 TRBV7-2 ASSLAPRSRTGEAF
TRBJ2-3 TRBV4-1 ASSLHQGYTQY
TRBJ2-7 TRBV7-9 ASSLLMVGGSYEQY
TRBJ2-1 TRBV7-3 ASSLNSLAHEQF
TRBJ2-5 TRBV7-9 ASTSRETQY
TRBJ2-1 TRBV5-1 ASSLGGGSTYNEQF
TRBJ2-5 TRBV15 ATSRAGEETQY
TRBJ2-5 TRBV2 ASRGGSFQETQY
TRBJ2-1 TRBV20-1 SARKGPGNEQF
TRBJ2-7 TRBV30 AWRRGVGSSYEQY
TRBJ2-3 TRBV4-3 ASSQDLAGRGYTDTQY
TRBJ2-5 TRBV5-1 ASSFASGGPQETQY
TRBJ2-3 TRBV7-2 ASSSPGLRGTATQY
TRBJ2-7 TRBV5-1 ASSWGGDSPYEQY
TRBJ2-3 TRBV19 ASKERGFATDTQY
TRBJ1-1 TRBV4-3 ASSLAAVDTEAF
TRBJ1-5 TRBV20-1 SALQEPLAH
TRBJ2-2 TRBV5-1 ASSPDRGNGELF
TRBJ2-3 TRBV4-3 ASSQGPSGATDTQY
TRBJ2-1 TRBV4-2 AMGPGRSYNEQF
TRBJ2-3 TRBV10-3 AIRTGDTDTQY
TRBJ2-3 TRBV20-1 SARGGGGPDTQY
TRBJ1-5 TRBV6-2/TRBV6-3 ASRLTGVQPQH
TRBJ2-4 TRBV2 ASSAAGQGIAKNIQY
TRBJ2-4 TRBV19 ASSIERNKNIQY
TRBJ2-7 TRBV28 ASRVGVSYEQY
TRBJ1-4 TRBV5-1 ASRKTSTNEKLF
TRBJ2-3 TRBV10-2 ASRPPTSGGGTDTQY
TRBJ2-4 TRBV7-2 ASSLSRRGRTKNIQY
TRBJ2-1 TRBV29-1 SVQGTSGSTTMVEQF
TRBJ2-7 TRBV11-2 ASSPDPWDRVLDEQY
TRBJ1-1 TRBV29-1 SVASQGRMNTEAF
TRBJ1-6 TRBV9 ASSVGTVNNSPLH
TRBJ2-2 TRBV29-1 SVKAPGQGTGELF
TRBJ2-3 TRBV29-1 SVLISGGTDTQY
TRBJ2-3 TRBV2 ASSAQGLSTDTQY
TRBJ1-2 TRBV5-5 ASSLEATRGYT
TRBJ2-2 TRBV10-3 AISPKQGLNTGELF
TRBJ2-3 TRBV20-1 SAEGLAGVGAGDTQY
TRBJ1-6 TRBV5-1 ASSLTGDSPLH
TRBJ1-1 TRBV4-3 ASSQDIPPSNTEAF
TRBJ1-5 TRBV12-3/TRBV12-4 ASSGFGNQPQH